This T cell receptor (beta chain) comes out of a study of cytomegalovirus exposure and HLA in healthy donors. Study results and caveats: Previously analyzed data showed that most TCR beta V segments were productive at a frequency of about 87% or about 30%. Researchers reported in a later analysis that common viral pathogens appeared linked to several top clusters.

This CDR3 has 15 amino acids. The germline V gene has CDR1 SGHVS and CDR2 FNYEAQ. The V and J ends lost 5 bases and 0 bases, in that order; junction bases with no gene match: 6. The PCR had 60 Vbeta and 13 Jbeta primers. Clones were read by immunoSEQ multiplex PCR, and TCRdb kept only the in-frame ones, dropping some. The table records over 100,000 clones, more than 60% of them present only once. In the case of this clone: The antigen is unknown.

This clonotype originated in a man younger than 35 in good health and CMV-seronegative. V gene TRBV7-6 combines with J gene TRBJ1-1, with TRBD1 matching 7 bases. The sample consisted of PBMCs. Here the CDR3 DNA reads TGTGCCAGCAGCCCGCGACAGGGTATGAACACTGAAGCTTTCTTT. Protein: CASSPRQGMNTEAFF.